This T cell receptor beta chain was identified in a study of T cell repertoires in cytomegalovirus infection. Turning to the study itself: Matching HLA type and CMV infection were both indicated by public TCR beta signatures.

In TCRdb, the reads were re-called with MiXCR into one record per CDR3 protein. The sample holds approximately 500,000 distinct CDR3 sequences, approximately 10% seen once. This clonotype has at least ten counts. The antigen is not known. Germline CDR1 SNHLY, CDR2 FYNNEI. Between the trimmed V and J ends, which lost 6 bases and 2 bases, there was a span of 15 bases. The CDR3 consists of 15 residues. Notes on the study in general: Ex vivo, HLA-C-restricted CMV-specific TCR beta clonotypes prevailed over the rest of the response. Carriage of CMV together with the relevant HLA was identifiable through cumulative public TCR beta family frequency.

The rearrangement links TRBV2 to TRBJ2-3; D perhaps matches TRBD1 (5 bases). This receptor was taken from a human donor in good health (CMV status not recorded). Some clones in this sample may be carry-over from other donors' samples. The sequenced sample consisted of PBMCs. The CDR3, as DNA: TGTGCCAGCAGCATAGACCCCAGGGTCACAGATACGCAGTATTTT. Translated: CASSIDPRVTDTQYF.